A single sample gave rise to the 19 T cell receptor beta chains below, sequenced in a study of T cell responses to AZD1222 COVID-19 vaccine. The table came from immunoSEQ multiplex PCR; TCRdb's copy has only in-frame clones and leaves some out. The repertoire includes 80,000 to 100,000 clones, approximately 90% of them detected once, and about 7.8% sits in the top ten. Sequencing was performed on peripheral blood, taken on day 0 of AZD1222 vaccination. The origin of the receptors is an adult in good health.

This chain links TRBV15 with TRBJ1-2; 11 nucleotides align to TRBD1. CDR3 length: 14 amino acids. Unmatched junction bases numbered 4, after V lost 4 bases and J lost 6 bases. In germline, CDR1 is LNHNV, CDR2 YYDKDF (reference sequence). The CDR3 DNA is TGTGCCACCAGCATTGGACAGGGGGCGGATGGCTACACCTTC. Translating gives CATSIGQGADGYTF.

The chain employs TRBV10-3 and TRBJ2-1; D ambiguous. Germline assignment: CDR1 ENHRY and CDR2 SYGVKD. CDR3 length equals 11 residues. Trimming pared 4 bases from V and 8 bases from J, leaving 6 bases between. The chain's CDR3 is CAISGSDEQFF. The CDR3 nucleotides are TGTGCCATCAGTGGGTCCGATGAGCAGTTCTTC.

V is TRBV4-3 and J is TRBJ1-3; tentatively, D is TRBD1 (6 bases). The CDR3 has 16 amino acids. CDR1 and CDR2 from the germline V gene are LGHNA and YSLEER. The V end lost 0 bases, the J end lost 0 bases, and 9 bases lay between the germline ends. The CDR3 region is CASSQEPDSSGNTIYF. The CDR3 coding sequence is TGCGCCAGCAGCCAAGAACCGGACAGCTCTGGAAACACCATATATTTT.

V usage is TRBV18 and J usage is TRBJ2-1; D uncertain. Germline CDR1 and CDR2: KGHSH and LQKENI. This CDR3 contains 13 residues. V was cut by 2 bases and J by 8 bases, with 10 bases left in between. CDR3 DNA: TGTGCCAGCTCACCAGGGATGGTAGATGAGCAGTTCTTC. Translation: CASSPGMVDEQFF.

The J gene is TRBJ2-5, the V gene TRBV7-2; 7 nucleotides align to TRBD1. Germline V lookup: CDR1 SGHTA, CDR2 FQGNSA. After removal of 5 bases from V and 5 bases from J, the junction contained 8 bases not matched to a gene. The CDR3 length is 14 residues. CDR3 in amino acids: CASSRPTGAETQYF. The CDR3 region has the DNA TGTGCCAGCAGCCGTCCAACAGGGGCCGAGACCCAGTACTTC.

This clone appeared a single time. The chain links TRBV5-5 to TRBJ2-7; D is unclear. This CDR3 contains 14 residues. Between the trimmed V and J ends, which lost 3 bases and 3 bases, there was a span of 13 bases. Per the germline V gene, CDR1 is SGHKS and CDR2 is YYEKEE (reference sequence). CDR3 nucleotide sequence: TGTGCCAGCAGCTACTCTGGGGAAAGCTACGAGCAGTACTTC. It translates to CASSYSGESYEQYF.

The gene calls are TRBV6-5 and TRBJ2-7; no clear D. The CDR3 spans 11 residues. Trimming took 6 bases from V and 0 from J, leaving 3 bases between them. From germline, CDR1 is MNHEY and CDR2 SVGAGI. The CDR3 is CASSVSYEQYF. The CDR3 bases are TGTGCCAGCAGCGTCTCCTACGAGCAGTACTTC.

The table lists this clone with a few counts. One end of the junction is discordant with germline, which a read error may explain. This sequence joins TRBV7-7 and TRBJ2-1; D is possibly TRBD2 (5 bases). The CDR3 loop spans 15 amino acids. Germline loops: CDR1 SSHAT, CDR2 FNYEAQ (reference sequence). The CDR3 coding sequence is TGTGCTAGCAGCTTAGCCCTAGCCACTCTTAGGGAGCAGTTCTTC. Encoded protein: CASSLALATLREQFF.

The CDR3 DNA follows: TGTGCCAGCAGGGCGATAACAACTAATGAAAAACTGTTTTTT. As protein: CASRAITTNEKLFF. V gene TRBV2 combines with J gene TRBJ1-4; D gene ambiguous. V was pared by 6 bases and J by 0 bases, with 8 bases between. In germline, CDR1 is SNHLY, CDR2 FYNNEI. The CDR3 has 14 residues.

The J gene is TRBJ1-5, the V gene TRBV28, with 10 bases identical to TRBD1. CDR3 length: 18 amino acids. V lost 5 bases, J lost 0 bases, and 10 bases stayed unmatched. Germline V CDR1 and CDR2: MDHEN, SYDVKM. In DNA form, the CDR3 reads TGTGCCAGCAGTCCAAAGACGGGACAGGGGAATAGCAATCAGCCCCAGCATTTT. Its protein is CASSPKTGQGNSNQPQHF.

The J gene is TRBJ2-5, the V gene TRBV7-2, with D possibly being TRBD2 (6 bases). This CDR3 has 14 amino acids. Per the germline V gene, CDR1 is SGHTA and CDR2 is FQGNSA. Trimming left V 5 bases short and J 5 bases short, with 15 bases between. CDR3 bases: TGTGCCAGCAGCCCCGTCGGGGGTTATGAGACCCAGTACTTC. Its protein product is CASSPVGGYETQYF.

The chain joins TRBV18 to TRBJ2-1, with 7 bases fitting TRBD1. With V trimmed by 6 bases and J by 6 bases, 8 bases remained unmatched. The CDR3 is 14 residues long. The germline gives CDR1 KGHSH, CDR2 LQKENI. The CDR3 loop is CASSPGDRSNEQFF. DNA for the CDR3: TGTGCCAGCTCCCCCGGGGACAGATCCAATGAGCAGTTCTTC.

The CDR3 sequence is CASSLLPTNTGELFF. The CDR3, as DNA: TGTGCCAGCAGCTTGTTACCCACGAACACCGGGGAGCTGTTTTTT. The genes are TRBV7-2 and TRBJ2-2; unclear D gene. The CDR3 covers 15 residues. In germline, CDR1 is SGHTA, CDR2 FQGNSA. V lost 3 bases and J 0 bases, leaving 8 bases between the germline ends.

This CDR3 reads CASSFDIGQGGETQYF. The CDR3 region has the DNA TGTGCCAGCAGCTTTGATATCGGTCAGGGGGGAGAGACCCAGTACTTC. This rearrangement joins TRBV11-1 to TRBJ2-5, with D tentatively TRBD1 (7 bases). The V end was cut by 3 bases, the J end by 4 bases, with 18 bases between. The CDR3 totals 16 residues. Germline V lookup: CDR1 SGHAT, CDR2 FQDESV (reference sequence).

For the CDR3, the DNA is TGTGCCAGCAGCTTGGGCGGGAGAAGAGAGACCCAGTACTTC. Translation gives CASSLGGRRETQYF. The chain employs TRBV7-8 and TRBJ2-5; TRBD2 matches at 7 bases. This CDR3 has 14 amino acids. Trimming at V came to 3 bases and at J to 4 bases, leaving 5 bases not matched to a gene. Germline CDR1 reads SGHVS; CDR2 reads FQNEAQ.

The chain combines TRBV5-1 with TRBJ1-6; TRBD1 might be the D (5 bases). CDR3 length equals 15 residues. Trimming removed 0 bases at V and 8 bases at J, with 12 bases between. Germline assignment: CDR1 SGHRS and CDR2 YFSETQ. This CDR3 is CASSLDQGAYSPLHF. The CDR3 coding sequence is TGCGCCAGCAGCTTGGATCAGGGAGCGTATTCACCCCTCCACTTT.

The chain couples TRBV7-7 to TRBJ2-5, with D unresolved. V was trimmed by 1 base and J by 4 bases, leaving 13 bases between them. Germline values: CDR1 SSHAT, CDR2 FNYEAQ (reference sequence). The length of the CDR3 is 15 residues. The CDR3 nucleotides are TGTGCCAGCAGCTTAGGATTAGGAGTAGGAGAGACCCAGTACTTC. It translates to CASSLGLGVGETQYF.

This chain links TRBV24-1 with TRBJ2-5, with TRBD2 matching over 12 bases. V dropped 7 bases and J dropped 1; count of bases not matched to a gene: 18. The CDR3 runs 20 residues. Germline assignment: CDR1 KGHDR and CDR2 SFDVKD. CDR3 sequence reads: CATSPDRGRTSGTIQETQYF. CDR3 bases: TGTGCCACCAGCCCCGACAGGGGCCGGACTAGCGGGACTATCCAAGAGACCCAGTACTTC.

This rearrangement joins TRBV9 to TRBJ2-5; D might be TRBD2 (5 bases). V was clipped by 3 bases and J by 4 bases, with 16 bases between them. Germline CDR1 reads SGDLS; CDR2 reads YYNGEE. The CDR3 is 15 amino acids. Here the CDR3 DNA reads TGTGCCAGCAGCGCCGAGGGCCCTCGGAGAGAGACCCAGTACTTC. It translates to CASSAEGPRRETQYF.